This entry is about one T cell receptor (beta chain). No antigen is known for it. One blood sample of 2 to 2.5 ml was taken from each donor. The data derive from a study of monozygotic twins with inflammatory bowel disease. Findings and limits, study-wide: Among the T cells, different subtypes could not be distinguished.

TCRdb reprocessed the 5' RACE reads, keeping one entry per CDR3 protein, no DNA. The ten top clones account for approximately 2.3%, within a sample of 420,000 or so distinct CDR3 sequences. This CDR3 contains 13 residues. Germline assignment: CDR1 SNHLY and CDR2 FYNNEI. The origin of this receptor is a human donor with ulcerative colitis or Crohn's disease, or a healthy co-twin of an affected twin (not recorded which). The sequenced sample was blood. The chain has TRBV2 and TRBJ1-2; the D call from TCRdb, TRBD1, cannot be confirmed without DNA. This chain's CDR3 is CASLPMRQYGYTF.